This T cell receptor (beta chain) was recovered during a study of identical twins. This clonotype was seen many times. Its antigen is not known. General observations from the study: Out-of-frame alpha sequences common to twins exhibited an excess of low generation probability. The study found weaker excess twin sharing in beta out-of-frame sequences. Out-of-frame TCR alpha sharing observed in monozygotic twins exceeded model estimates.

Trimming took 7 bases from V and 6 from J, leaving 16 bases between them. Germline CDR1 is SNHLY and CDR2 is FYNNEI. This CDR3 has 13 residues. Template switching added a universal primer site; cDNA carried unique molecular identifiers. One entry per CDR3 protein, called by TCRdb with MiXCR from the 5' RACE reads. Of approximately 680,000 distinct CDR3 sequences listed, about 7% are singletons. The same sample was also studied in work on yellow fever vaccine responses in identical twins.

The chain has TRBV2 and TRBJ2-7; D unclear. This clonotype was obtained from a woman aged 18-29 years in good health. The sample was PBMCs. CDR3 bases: TGTGCCAGCACCCCCTTGGGGAAGGGCGAGCAGTACTTC. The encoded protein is CASTPLGKGEQYF.